This T cell receptor (beta chain) emerged from a study of blood T cell repertoires in COVID-19. Looking at the study overall: There were acute and convalescent COVID-19 samples, and they came from the United States, Italy and Spain. T cells, B-cell-depleted T cells, or PBMCs provided the cDNA or gDNA that served as material.

Under the authors' procedure: Amplification with reference gene primers provided the estimates of nucleated cell counts. This table comes from immunoSEQ multiplex PCR, and its TCRdb copy is limited to in-frame clones, with some not included. V and J calls and clone size are as listed in that table; D and trimming were resolved from the DNA. Of roughly 180,000 clones in the sample, about four fifths are singletons; the top ten hold about 10%. This receptor was obtained from a woman of 80 years or more with active or convalescent COVID-19. Specimen: peripheral blood.

The CDR3 DNA sequence: TGCGCCAGCAGCCCGAGCGGCGGCAACACCATATATTTT. Its translation is CASSPSGGNTIYF. V and J are TRBV5-1 and TRBJ1-3; D call uncertain. This CDR3 spans 13 amino acids. Germline assignment: CDR1 SGHRS and CDR2 YFSETQ. V was pared by 4 bases and J by 7 bases, with 12 bases between.